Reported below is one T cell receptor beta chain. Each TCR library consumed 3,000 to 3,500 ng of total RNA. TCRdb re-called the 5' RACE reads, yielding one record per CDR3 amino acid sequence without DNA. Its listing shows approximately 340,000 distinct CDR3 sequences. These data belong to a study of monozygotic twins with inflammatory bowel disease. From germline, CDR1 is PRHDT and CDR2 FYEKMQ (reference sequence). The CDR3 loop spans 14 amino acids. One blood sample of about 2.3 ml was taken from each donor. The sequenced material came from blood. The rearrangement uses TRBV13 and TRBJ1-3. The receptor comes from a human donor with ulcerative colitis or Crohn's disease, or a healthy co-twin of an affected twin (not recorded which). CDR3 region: CASSSRSSGNTIYF.